This TCR beta chain was sequenced for a study of early T cells in non-severe SARS-CoV-2 infection. Study-level findings and limits: Anti-spike CD8 responses were favored in VDJdb matching, and private and CD4 specificities were missed.

This clonotype was counted ten times or more. Antigen unknown. Germline loops: CDR1 KGHSH, CDR2 LQKENI. V gave up 0 bases and J gave up 5 bases, with 11 bases separating them. There are 14 residues in the CDR3. As part of library construction, unique molecular identifiers were attached to individual cDNA molecules. Using its own MiXCR run on the 5' RACE reads, TCRdb lists one record per CDR3 protein. The repertoire includes some 60,000 distinct CDR3 sequences, under 10% of them detected once, and 8% to 9% sits in the top ten. This receptor was identified in an adult who was a healthcare worker with PCR-confirmed SARS-CoV-2 infection or an uninfected control (not recorded which). Specimen: whole blood. The rearrangement joins TRBV18 to TRBJ2-7; D is undetermined. CDR3 sequence (DNA): TGTGCCAGCTCACCACCTGTTCTTGTCCACGAGCAGTACTTC. Its protein is CASSPPVLVHEQYF.